The T cell receptor (beta chain) described here comes from a study of regulatory T cells in long-lasting Graves disease. Study results and limitations: TCR diversity was lower in persistent Graves' patients (versus newly diagnosed ones).

Building of the TCR beta libraries involved iRepertoire HTBI primers and Arm-PCR of CDR3 regions. Via MiXCR, TCRdb re-called the multiplex PCR reads, giving one row per CDR3 protein. The data show hundreds of thousands of distinct CDR3 sequences, more than 15% seen once. Time point of the sample: newly diagnosed GD, antithyroid drugs for less than 3 months. PBMC-extracted RNA yielded the TCR library. This clonotype came up many times. The antigen is unknown. Sequence at one end of the junction differs from germline and may be a read error. Another study also made use of these data, one on T cells in Graves' hyperthyroidism and ophthalmopathy. Turning to that study: Researchers ran a first-round RT-PCR on the TCR CDR3 using the HTBI primer set.

The clonotype was recovered from a man between 18 and 35 years old with Graves disease. Sequences were derived from peripheral blood mononuclear cells (PBMCs), sampled at new diagnosis, from a patient treated with antithyroid drugs.

CDR3 region: CASSSSGTTVF. The CDR3 DNA follows: TGTGCCAGCAGCTCCTCCGGGACAACCGTCTTC. The chain has TRBV11-2 and TRBJ2-5; the D gene is possibly TRBD1 (6 bases). The CDR3 consists of 11 residues. Germline loops: CDR1 SGHAT, CDR2 FQNNGV.